This TCR beta chain was identified in a study of control samples from healthy donors and cancer patients. TCRdb's table, derived via immunoSEQ multiplex PCR, lists solely in-frame clones and lacks some. The table records about 130,000 clones, around 94% of them present only once. The CDR3 runs to 16 residues. Trimming cost V 1 base and J 3 bases, with 15 bases left between them. Per germline, CDR1 SGHTA and CDR2 FQGNSA. This sequence was found in a man in his sixties with colorectal cancer. This chain links TRBV7-2 with TRBJ1-1; D may be TRBD1 (6 bases). The sequencing input was PBMCs. CDR3 protein: CASSLGGGGEDTEAFF. The DNA for the CDR3 is TGTGCCAGCAGCTTAGGGGGGGGCGGAGAGGACACTGAAGCTTTCTTT.